A single sample gave rise to the 30 T cell receptor beta chains below, sequenced in a study of technical replicates of blood from a few donors. The method was immunoSEQ multiplex PCR; TCRdb's version includes in-frame clones alone and lacks a portion of them. The sample lists tens of thousands of clones; just under 97% were seen once. The sample was T cells isolated from PBMCs. The receptors derive from a human donor in good health.

The chain is built from TRBV2 and TRBJ2-7; 8 nucleotides agree with TRBD2. Per the germline V gene, CDR1 is SNHLY and CDR2 is FYNNEI. The CDR3 has 14 amino acids. The trim removed 5 bases at V and 2 bases at J, leaving 5 bases unmatched. The CDR3 here is CASSPRSGTYEQYF. The CDR3 DNA is TGTGCCAGCAGTCCCCGTAGCGGGACCTACGAGCAGTACTTC.

The genes are TRBV5-6 and TRBJ2-7; 9 bases map to TRBD2. J gave up 3 bases and V 0 bases, and 4 bases lay outside the gene matches. The CDR3 has 15 amino acids. Germline V lookup: CDR1 SGHDT, CDR2 YYEEEE. CDR3 nucleotide sequence: TGTGCCAGCAGCTTGGCACCTAGCGGGGACTACGAGCAGTACTTC. Protein sequence: CASSLAPSGDYEQYF.

This clone has just one count. This chain links TRBV9 with TRBJ2-1, with 7 nucleotides matching TRBD2. Losses at the gene ends were 4 bases for V and 1 base for J; bases not matched to a gene: 5. The germline gives CDR1 SGDLS, CDR2 YYNGEE. The CDR3 runs 15 residues. CDR3 sequence reads: CASSSSGVSYNEQFF. The CDR3 DNA sequence: TGTGCCAGCAGCTCAAGCGGGGTTTCCTACAATGAGCAGTTCTTC.

The V call is TRBV13, the J call TRBJ1-3, with D unclear. CDR1 and CDR2 from the germline V gene are PRHDT and FYEKMQ (reference sequence). The CDR3 covers 14 residues. V shed 3 bases and J shed 1 base, with 7 bases lying between them. CDR3 region: CASSFLTSGNTIYF. The DNA of the CDR3 is TGTGCCAGCAGCTTTTTAACTTCTGGAAACACCATATATTTT.

The chain has TRBV7-8 and TRBJ2-7; D is unresolved. CDR3 length: 13 residues. Germline CDR1 reads SGHVS; CDR2 reads FQNEAQ. The V end was cut by 4 bases, the J end by 0 bases, with 7 bases between. The CDR3 is CASSSLASYEQYF. In DNA form, the CDR3 reads TGTGCCAGCAGCTCGCTGGCCTCCTACGAGCAGTACTTC.

This clone is a singleton in its sample. The chain combines TRBV5-1 with TRBJ2-5, with D perhaps TRBD1 (6 bases). The V end was cut by 0 bases, the J end by 3 bases, with 9 bases between. Germline CDR1 reads SGHRS; CDR2 reads YFSETQ. CDR3 length: 14 amino acids. This chain's CDR3 is CASSLEAGEETQYF. The CDR3 DNA sequence: TGCGCCAGCAGCTTGGAAGCAGGGGAAGAGACCCAGTACTTC.

The chain couples TRBV5-4 to TRBJ2-1; no firm D call. Germline V gives CDR1 SGHNT, CDR2 YYREEE (reference sequence). V was shortened by 0 bases and J by 0 bases, with 7 bases between the two germline ends. This CDR3 is 15 amino acids long. The CDR3 protein is CASSLAASSYNEQFF. The CDR3 DNA reads as TGTGCCAGCAGCTTGGCCGCCAGCTCCTACAATGAGCAGTTCTTC.

The chain joins TRBV11-3 to TRBJ2-2, with D perhaps TRBD2 (7 bases). The CDR3 totals 15 residues. Trimming took 4 bases from V and 7 from J, leaving 16 bases between them. Germline values: CDR1 SGHNT, CDR2 YENEEA. CDR3 residues: CASSYGGGAGGELFF. The CDR3 region has the DNA TGTGCCAGCAGCTACGGAGGGGGGGCGGGCGGGGAGCTGTTTTTT. The entire variable domain, with the rest obtained from reference TRBV11-3 and TRBJ2-2, is as follows: EAGVVQSPRYKIIEKKQPVAFWCNPISGHNTLYWYLQNLGQGPELLIRYENEEAVDDSQLPKDRFSAERLKGVDSTLKIQPAELGDSAVYLCASSYGGGAGGELFFGEGSRLTVL.

This rearrangement joins TRBV5-1 to TRBJ2-7, with D perhaps matching TRBD2 (6 bases). The germline V and J ends were trimmed by 0 bases and 1 base, with 8 bases remaining between them. Germline V gene data show CDR1 as SGHRS and CDR2 as YFSETQ. The CDR3 sequence is 14 residues long. The CDR3 DNA sequence: TGCGCCAGCAGCTTGGGAGGGAGGTCCTACGAGCAGTACTTC. Its translation is CASSLGGRSYEQYF. Full variable domain (remainder filled in from reference TRBV5-1 and TRBJ2-7): KAGVTQTPRYLIKTRGQQVTLSCSPISGHRSVSWYQQTPGQGLQFLFEYFSETQRNKGNFPGRFSGRQFSNSRSEMNVSTLELGDSALYLCASSLGGRSYEQYFGPGTRLTVT.

This chain links TRBV5-1 with TRBJ2-3; weak D call: TRBD1 (6 bases). Trimming removed 2 bases from V and 1 base from J, with 8 bases in between. Germline V lookup: CDR1 SGHRS, CDR2 YFSETQ. The CDR3 spans 14 residues. The CDR3 coding sequence is TGCGCCAGCAGCTTCCCAGGGGGCACAGATACGCAGTATTTT. Translated: CASSFPGGTDTQYF.

This sequence joins TRBV5-1 and TRBJ2-5, with TRBD2 matching over 11 bases. V lost 4 bases and J lost 5; bases outside the gene matches: 7. Germline V CDR1 and CDR2: SGHRS, YFSETQ. The CDR3 is 15 residues long. The DNA for the CDR3 is TGCGCCAGCAGCGCTCTAGCGGGGGGCGGGGAGACCCAGTACTTC. Translated: CASSALAGGGETQYF.

The sample holds one count of this clone. The rearrangement joins TRBV5-1 to TRBJ2-1; 10 nucleotides match TRBD2. The CDR3 has 14 residues. Germline values: CDR1 SGHRS, CDR2 YFSETQ. After removal of 4 bases from V and 10 bases from J, the junction contained 8 bases not matched to a gene. The CDR3 sequence is CASSHSGRPDEQFF. The CDR3 coding sequence is TGCGCCAGCAGCCATAGCGGGAGGCCGGACGAGCAGTTCTTC. The full variable domain, in which reference TRBV5-1 and TRBJ2-1 provide the parts outside the CDR3, is KAGVTQTPRYLIKTRGQQVTLSCSPISGHRSVSWYQQTPGQGLQFLFEYFSETQRNKGNFPGRFSGRQFSNSRSEMNVSTLELGDSALYLCASSHSGRPDEQFFGPGTRLTVL.

V usage is TRBV30 and J usage is TRBJ2-7, with TRBD2 matching over 8 bases. Germline CDR1 GTSNPN, CDR2 SVGIG (reference sequence). CDR3 length: 11 amino acids. The CDR3 spells CAQDGGGEQYF. CDR3 DNA: TGTGCACAAGACGGGGGGGGTGAACAGTACTTC.

In its sample, this clone was seen once. The V and J genes are TRBV10-2 and TRBJ2-7; no clear D. This CDR3 has 15 amino acids. CDR1 WSHSY and CDR2 SAAADI come from the germline V gene. Trimming took 4 bases from V and 0 from J, leaving 13 bases between them. CDR3 sequence: CASSGYASSSYEQYF. Here the CDR3 DNA reads TGCGCCAGCAGTGGGTACGCCTCGAGCTCCTACGAGCAGTACTTC.

In DNA, the CDR3 is TGTGCCAGCAGTCCCCAGACAGGGCTTTGGTCACCCCTCCACTTT. This translates into CASSPQTGLWSPLHF. V and J are TRBV28 and TRBJ1-6; the match to TRBD1 covers 7 bases. The CDR3 is 15 amino acids. Germline V gene data show CDR1 as MDHEN and CDR2 as SYDVKM. V lost 5 bases to trimming and J lost 10 bases; unmatched junction nucleotides: 11.

The rearrangement uses TRBV19 and TRBJ2-5; TRBD1 aligns across 7 bases. V trimming: 3 bases; J trimming: 1 base; junction bases outside the gene matches: 8. The germline V gene encodes CDR1 LNHDA and CDR2 SQIVND (reference sequence). The CDR3 runs to 16 residues. The CDR3 DNA sequence: TGTGCCAGTAGTATGGGGATGGGGACAGCCCAAGAGACCCAGTACTTC. Its protein product is CASSMGMGTAQETQYF. The whole variable domain, remainder taken from reference TRBV19 and TRBJ2-5, is DGGITQSPKYLFRKEGQNVTLSCEQNLNHDAMYWYRQDPGQGLRLIYYSQIVNDFQKGDIAEGYSVSREKKESFPLTVTSAQKNPTAFYLCASSMGMGTAQETQYFGPGTRLLVL.

Written as DNA, the CDR3 is TGTGCCCAGTCTATCGACAGACATGGCTACACCTTC. It translates to CAQSIDRHGYTF. V and J are TRBV30 and TRBJ1-2; D may be TRBD1 (5 bases). This CDR3 comprises 12 residues. Trimming removed 8 bases from V and 6 bases from J, with 16 bases in between. In germline, CDR1 is GTSNPN, CDR2 SVGIG (reference sequence).

The chain carries TRBV10-3 and TRBJ1-5, with D unresolved. Trimming removed 0 bases from V and 7 bases from J, with 13 bases in between. This CDR3 has 15 residues. Germline V gene data show CDR1 as ENHRY and CDR2 as SYGVKD. The CDR3 DNA reads TGTGCCATCAGTGAGTCGGCGCCCTGGGAGCAGCCCCAGCATTTT. As protein: CAISESAPWEQPQHF.

DNA of the CDR3: TGTGCCAGCAGTGATCACAGAGCCTACAATGAGCAGTTCTTC. This codes for CASSDHRAYNEQFF. This chain joins TRBV25-1 and TRBJ2-1; no definite D call. V gave up 3 bases and J gave up 2 bases, with 8 bases separating them. Germline V gene data show CDR1 as MGHDK and CDR2 as SYGVNS. This CDR3 region has 14 residues. Looking up the rest from reference TRBV25-1 and TRBJ2-1 gives the full variable domain: EADIYQTPRYLVIGTGKKITLECSQTMGHDKMYWYQQDPGMELHLIHYSYGVNSTEKGDLSSESTVSRIRTEHFPLTLESARPSHTSQYLCASSDHRAYNEQFFGPGTRLTVL.

This rearrangement joins TRBV6-1 to TRBJ2-1; 12 bases agree with TRBD2. The CDR3 contains 15 residues. Germline V CDR1 and CDR2: MNHNS, SASEGT. V trimming: 7 bases; J trimming: 6 bases; junction bases outside the gene matches: 7. The CDR3 spells CASIVASGGANEQFF. CDR3 DNA: TGTGCCAGCATAGTGGCTAGCGGGGGGGCCAATGAGCAGTTCTTC.

This rearrangement joins TRBV5-1 to TRBJ1-2, with D possibly matching TRBD1 (6 bases). The germline V gene has CDR1 SGHRS and CDR2 YFSETQ. The CDR3 spans 14 residues. The V end was cut by 0 bases, the J end by 6 bases, with 12 bases between. CDR3 in DNA: TGCGCCAGCAGCTTGGGTAGGGGGTTCGATGGCTACACCTTC. Protein sequence: CASSLGRGFDGYTF.

The chain joins TRBV11-1 to TRBJ2-7; perhaps TRBD2 as D (6 bases). Trimming left V 5 bases short and J 0 bases short, with 14 bases between. The CDR3 is made up of 15 amino acids. Germline loops: CDR1 SGHAT, CDR2 FQDESV (reference sequence). The CDR3 here is CASSGRLASSYEQYF. In nucleotides, the CDR3 is TGTGCCAGCAGCGGGAGGCTAGCGAGCTCCTACGAGCAGTACTTC. Full variable domain (outside the CDR3, taken from reference TRBV11-1 and TRBJ2-7): EAEVAQSPRYKITEKSQAVAFWCDPISGHATLYWYRQILGQGPELLVQFQDESVVDDSQLPKDRFSAERLKGVDSTLKIQPAELGDSAMYLCASSGRLASSYEQYFGPGTRLTVT.

This rearrangement joins TRBV5-1 to TRBJ2-1; 8 bases agree with TRBD1. CDR1 is SGHRS, CDR2 YFSETQ, per germline. The CDR3 is made up of 15 amino acids. V lost 5 bases to trimming and J lost 2 bases; unmatched junction nucleotides: 6. This chain's CDR3 is CASRRQGYAYNEQFF. CDR3 in DNA: TGCGCCAGCAGGCGACAGGGGTATGCCTACAATGAGCAGTTCTTC.

The chain is built from TRBV7-8 and TRBJ1-2; 9 bases are a match to TRBD1. This CDR3 has 16 residues. Unmatched junction bases numbered 9, after V lost 3 bases and J lost 4 bases. Looked up from germline, CDR1 is SGHVS and CDR2 is FQNEAQ. The DNA for the CDR3 is TGTGCCAGCAGCTTCGGTACAGGGGGCTTAAGCTATGGCTACACCTTC. Its translation: CASSFGTGGLSYGYTF.

In its sample, this clone was seen once. The chain has TRBV4-1 and TRBJ2-2; D gene unclear. The V and J ends lost 3 bases and 2 bases respectively, with 13 bases between them. Germline-derived CDR1 and CDR2 are MGHRA and YSYEKL. This CDR3 contains 16 residues. The CDR3 DNA follows: TGCGCCAGCAGCCAGCCAATGACACACAACACCGGGGAGCTGTTTTTT. Protein product: CASSQPMTHNTGELFF.

This rearrangement joins TRBV5-6 to TRBJ2-3; 9 bases are shared with TRBD2. The CDR3 loop spans 19 amino acids. V was clipped by 3 bases and J by 4 bases; unmatched bases: 18. Germline lookup yields CDR1 SGHDT and CDR2 YYEEEE. The CDR3 spells CASSYYVGLARGWADTQYF. The CDR3, as DNA: TGTGCCAGCAGCTACTACGTCGGACTAGCGAGGGGCTGGGCAGATACGCAGTATTTT.

The chain joins TRBV28 to TRBJ2-4; 9 bases map to TRBD1. This CDR3 comprises 14 residues. Germline trimming cut 6 bases from V and 4 bases from J; bases unmatched to any gene: 4. Germline CDR1 is MDHEN and CDR2 is SYDVKM. The CDR3 coding sequence is TGTGCCAGCAGCACCGGGACAGGGAAAAACATTCAGTACTTC. This translates into CASSTGTGKNIQYF.

This chain connects TRBV11-2 to TRBJ2-7, with 8 bases matching TRBD2. Germline CDR1 reads SGHAT; CDR2 reads FQNNGV. The V gene end was trimmed by 0 bases and the J gene end by 0 bases; junction bases not matched to a gene: 4. This CDR3 comprises 16 residues. The CDR3 region is CASSLDASGSSYEQYF. The CDR3 DNA is TGTGCCAGCAGCTTAGATGCTAGCGGGTCCTCCTACGAGCAGTACTTC.

This clone was detected once. CDR3 DNA sequence: TGTGCCAGTAGTATTACGGGACGGGGGAATACGCAGTATTTT. Protein product: CASSITGRGNTQYF. This chain joins TRBV19 and TRBJ2-3, with D possibly matching TRBD2 (6 bases). The germline V gene encodes CDR1 LNHDA and CDR2 SQIVND (reference sequence). There are 14 residues in the CDR3. Trimming stripped 3 bases from V and 7 bases from J, with 14 bases between.

The CDR3 sequence is CASSFFVGRISNQPQHF. CDR3 coding DNA: TGTGCCAGCAGTTTCTTTGTCGGGAGAATTAGCAATCAGCCCCAGCATTTT. The rearrangement joins TRBV28 to TRBJ1-5; D remains ambiguous. V lost 3 bases to trimming and J lost 0 bases, with 15 bases between them. CDR3 length: 17 residues. Germline assignment: CDR1 MDHEN and CDR2 SYDVKM.